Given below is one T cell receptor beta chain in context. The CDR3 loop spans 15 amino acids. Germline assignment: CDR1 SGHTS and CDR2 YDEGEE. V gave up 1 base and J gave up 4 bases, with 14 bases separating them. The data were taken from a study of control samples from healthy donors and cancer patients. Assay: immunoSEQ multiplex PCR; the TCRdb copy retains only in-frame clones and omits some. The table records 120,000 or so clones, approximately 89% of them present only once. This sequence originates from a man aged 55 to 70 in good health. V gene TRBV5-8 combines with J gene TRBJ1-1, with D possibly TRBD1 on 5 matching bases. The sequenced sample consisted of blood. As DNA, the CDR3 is TGTGCCAGCAGCTTGTGGGGACCCTTGGGCACTGAAGCTTTCTTT. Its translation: CASSLWGPLGTEAFF.